A single sample is the source of the 23 T cell receptor beta chains below, sequenced in a study of technical replicates of blood from a handful of donors. Only in-frame clones appear in the TCRdb table, and some are missing; sequencing was by immunoSEQ multiplex PCR. The sample contains tens of thousands of clones, just over 95% of which appear only once. The specimen was T cells isolated from PBMCs. These receptors were taken from a human donor in good health.

The V call is TRBV11-3, the J call TRBJ2-7, with D possibly TRBD1 on 5 matching bases. Germline lookup yields CDR1 SGHNT and CDR2 YENEEA. Deletions cut 5 bases from V and 0 bases from J, with 14 bases between. This CDR3 is 15 amino acids long. The CDR3 spells CASSPPRGLSYEQYF. The CDR3 bases are TGTGCCAGCAGCCCACCTAGGGGTCTCTCCTACGAGCAGTACTTC.

The chain uses TRBV10-3 and TRBJ1-2, with 9 bases matching TRBD1. This CDR3 has 15 amino acids. V gave up 3 bases and J gave up 4 bases; unmatched junction bases: 6. CDR1 ENHRY and CDR2 SYGVKD come from the germline V gene. CDR3 in DNA: TGTGCCATCAGTGAACTACAGGGGGCGGGCTATGGCTACACCTTC. Protein product: CAISELQGAGYGYTF.

The count of this clone is one. This rearrangement joins TRBV4-3 to TRBJ1-2; D unclear. V was shortened by 4 bases and J by 3 bases, with 9 bases between the two germline ends. The germline V gene encodes CDR1 LGHNA and CDR2 YSLEER. The CDR3 runs to 13 residues. The CDR3 sequence is CASSPQVYYGYTF. The CDR3 DNA follows: TGCGCCAGCAGCCCGCAGGTCTACTATGGCTACACCTTC.

As concerns this clone: The sample holds other DNA sequences that translate to the same CDR3. The gene calls are TRBV4-3 and TRBJ2-1; 11 bases map to TRBD2. The CDR3 extends over 15 amino acids. Losses at the gene ends were 4 bases for V and 4 bases for J; bases not matched to a gene: 3. The V gene's germline CDR1 is LGHNA and CDR2 YSLEER. This CDR3 reads CASSRGLADYNEQFF. The CDR3 region has the DNA TGCGCCAGCAGCCGGGGACTAGCGGATTACAATGAGCAGTTCTTC.

This clone was picked up one time. The chain has TRBV9 and TRBJ2-7, with a tentative D call TRBD2 (5 bases). Germline assignment: CDR1 SGDLS and CDR2 YYNGEE. V was clipped by 2 bases and J by 6 bases, with 12 bases between them. CDR3 length: 13 residues. CDR3 DNA: TGTGCCAGCAGCGTCACACCTCGGGGCGAGCAGTACTTC. It translates to CASSVTPRGEQYF.

This chain connects TRBV10-3 to TRBJ2-7; 9 bases agree with TRBD1. Germline V CDR1 and CDR2: ENHRY, SYGVKD. Trimming removed 6 bases from V and 6 bases from J; junction bases left unmatched: 12. The CDR3 has 15 residues. The CDR3 is CAIREAGTGSREQYF. The CDR3 DNA reads TGTGCCATCAGAGAAGCCGGGACAGGGTCTCGCGAGCAGTACTTC.

The chain carries TRBV7-9 and TRBJ2-1, with 9 bases that match TRBD2. There are 15 residues in the CDR3. Per the germline V gene, CDR1 is SEHNR and CDR2 is FQNEAQ (reference sequence). J lost 6 bases, V lost 2 bases, and 5 bases had no gene match. CDR3 nucleotides: TGTGCCAGCAGCTTACCTAGCGGGGAAGCCAATGAGCAGTTCTTC. It translates to CASSLPSGEANEQFF.

V usage is TRBV7-6 and J usage is TRBJ2-7, with TRBD2 matching 7 bases. CDR1 and CDR2 (germline): SGHVS, FNYEAQ. The trim removed 5 bases at V and 3 bases at J, leaving 10 bases unmatched. This CDR3 is built from 15 residues. The CDR3 region is CASSPRRGEVYEQYF. The CDR3 bases are TGTGCCAGCAGCCCCCGTCGGGGGGAGGTCTACGAGCAGTACTTC.

This chain joins TRBV4-2 and TRBJ2-2; the match to TRBD2 covers 7 bases. Germline values: CDR1 LGHNA, CDR2 YNFKEQ. The CDR3 spans 16 residues. The V segment lost 4 bases and the J segment 4 bases; nucleotides outside the gene matches: 9. The CDR3 coding sequence is TGTGCCAGCAGCCTGGCGGGGGAAGGTACCACCGGGGAGCTGTTTTTT. Amino acid sequence: CASSLAGEGTTGELFF.

V gene TRBV5-1 combines with J gene TRBJ2-7, with TRBD1 matching over 7 bases. The CDR3 covers 13 residues. CDR1 SGHRS and CDR2 YFSETQ come from the germline V gene. J lost 2 bases, V lost 5 bases, and 4 bases had no gene match. CDR3 DNA sequence: TGCGCCAGCAGGACAGGGATCACCTACGAGCAGTACTTC. The encoded protein is CASRTGITYEQYF.

The V and J genes are TRBV10-2 and TRBJ2-2, with 12 bases matching TRBD1. Germline CDR1 WSHSY, CDR2 SAAADI. Trimming removed 3 bases from V and 3 bases from J; junction bases left unmatched: 17. This CDR3 contains 21 residues. CDR3 amino acids: CASSEMRPPGQGAKDTGELFF. The CDR3 nucleotides are TGCGCCAGCAGTGAAATGCGACCCCCGGGACAGGGGGCGAAAGACACCGGGGAGCTGTTTTTT.

This rearrangement joins TRBV30 to TRBJ2-5, with D possibly being TRBD2 (6 bases). V lost 8 bases and J 4 bases, leaving 20 bases between the germline ends. The CDR3 length is 14 residues. Germline-derived CDR1 and CDR2 are GTSNPN and SVGIG (reference sequence). The CDR3 DNA sequence: TGTGCCGGATGGGAAGGGCTAGCGCGAGAGACCCAGTACTTC. Its translation is CAGWEGLARETQYF.

The rearrangement links TRBV6-5 to TRBJ2-7, with a tentative D call TRBD2 (6 bases). Looked up from germline, CDR1 is MNHEY and CDR2 is SVGAGI. The ends were cut back, 5 bases at V and 6 bases at J, with 14 bases in the middle. The CDR3 is made up of 13 amino acids. The CDR3 coding sequence is TGTGCCAGCAGTGGTGCGAAGGGAGGCGAGCAGTACTTC. It yields the protein CASSGAKGGEQYF.

This chain joins TRBV6-1 and TRBJ2-1; 10 bases fit TRBD2. The J segment lost 7 bases and the V segment lost 4 bases, leaving 7 bases of the junction unmatched. CDR3 length equals 15 residues. CDR1 and CDR2 (germline): MNHNS, SASEGT. As DNA, the CDR3 is TGTGCCAGCAGTGCTGCTAGCGGGAGACCTAATGAGCAGTTCTTC. It translates to CASSAASGRPNEQFF.

A word on this clone: Compared with germline, one end of the junction differs, possibly owing to a read error. The chain links TRBV6-5 to TRBJ2-7, with a possible D match to TRBD2 (6 bases). The CDR3 loop spans 14 amino acids. Germline V gene lookup returns CDR1 MNHEY and CDR2 SVGAGI. CDR3 DNA: TGTGCCAGCAGCCACAGGAGGGGACCAGTTCCGATGGACTTC. It translates to CASSHRRGPVPMDF.

The chain couples TRBV28 to TRBJ1-5; D is uncertain. V lost 8 bases and J lost 0, with 5 bases in between. Germline CDR1 MDHEN, CDR2 SYDVKM. The CDR3 runs to 12 residues. The CDR3 reads CASQYSNQPQHF. The CDR3 bases are TGTGCCAGCCAGTATAGCAATCAGCCCCAGCATTTT.

The rearrangement joins TRBV27 to TRBJ2-4; 8 positions match TRBD2. CDR1 is MNHEY and CDR2 is SMNVEV in the germline V gene (reference sequence). CDR3 length: 15 amino acids. Trimming cost V 5 bases and J 7 bases; bases outside gene matches: 10. The DNA of the CDR3 is TGTGCCAGCAGTAGCGGACTAGCTCGGCACAACATTCAGTACTTC. Translating gives CASSSGLARHNIQYF.

This rearrangement joins TRBV27 to TRBJ1-1; D is perhaps TRBD1 (6 bases). The CDR3 has 12 amino acids. The V end was cut by 1 base, the J end by 11 bases, with 11 bases between. Germline V gene lookup returns CDR1 MNHEY and CDR2 SMNVEV (reference sequence). CDR3: CASSLLGGRAFF. The CDR3 coding sequence is TGTGCCAGCAGTTTATTGGGGGGGCGGGCTTTCTTT.

The rearrangement links TRBV6-5 to TRBJ2-1; the D is unclear. V shed 5 bases and J shed 4 bases, with 15 bases lying between them. This CDR3 has 15 amino acids. Germline assignment: CDR1 MNHEY and CDR2 SVGAGI. Written as DNA, the CDR3 is TGTGCCAGCAGTCCCGTTTCTAGAGCGTACAATGAGCAGTTCTTC. It codes for CASSPVSRAYNEQFF.

The chain is built from TRBV15 and TRBJ1-5, with 7 nucleotides matching TRBD1. The germline V gene encodes CDR1 LNHNV and CDR2 YYDKDF (reference sequence). The CDR3 contains 16 residues. J gave up 4 bases and V 0 bases, and 6 bases lay outside the gene matches. CDR3 sequence (DNA): TGTGCCACCAGCAGAGATGGCAGGGGGAGTAATCAGCCCCAGCATTTT. Amino acid sequence: CATSRDGRGSNQPQHF.

The V call is TRBV6-6, the J call TRBJ2-1, with 8 bases that match TRBD2. This CDR3 comprises 14 residues. The V segment lost 4 bases and the J segment 3 bases; nucleotides outside the gene matches: 2. Germline V gene data show CDR1 as MNHNY and CDR2 as SVGAGI (reference sequence). The CDR3 DNA sequence: TGTGCCAGCAGTTTAACTAGCGGCTACAATGAGCAGTTCTTC. As protein: CASSLTSGYNEQFF.

This clone was observed once. The chain couples TRBV9 to TRBJ2-5; D unclear. V dropped 2 bases and J dropped 5 bases, with 13 bases sitting between them. The length of the CDR3 is 14 residues. From germline, CDR1 is SGDLS and CDR2 YYNGEE. CDR3 nucleotide sequence: TGTGCCAGCAGCGTGGGCGCCTCGGTGGAGACCCAGTACTTC. Protein product: CASSVGASVETQYF.

The rearrangement links TRBV6-1 to TRBJ2-7; D unresolved. Per the germline V gene, CDR1 is MNHNS and CDR2 is SASEGT. The CDR3 runs 12 residues. Trimming removed 1 base at V and 6 bases at J, with 7 bases between. The CDR3 sequence: CASSEVLGEQYF. The CDR3 DNA reads as TGTGCCAGCAGTGAAGTTCTAGGCGAGCAGTACTTC.